This TCR beta chain stems from a study of response to subunit inactivated influenza vaccine. V was pared by 0 bases and J by 5 bases, with 8 bases between. Germline V lookup: CDR1 MDHEN, CDR2 SYDVKM. The CDR3 spans 15 residues. In TCRdb, the RT-PCR reads were re-called with MiXCR into one record per CDR3 protein. This table has about 500,000 distinct CDR3 sequences, 15% to 20% appearing once. This TCR derives from a man between 50 and 69 years old who received an inactivated influenza vaccine. The source material was CD4+ T cells sorted from PBMCs, sampled about 23 months after vaccination. The rearrangement joins TRBV28 to TRBJ1-6; possible D gene TRBD1, 5 bases. For the CDR3, the DNA is TGTGCCAGCAGTTTATGGGGACGGAATAATTCACCCCTCCACTTT. Encoded protein: CASSLWGRNNSPLHF.